These T cell receptor beta chains were read from a single sample in a study of blood T cells in healthy people across ages. MiXCR was run by TCRdb on the 5' RACE reads, yielding one entry per CDR3 protein. The sample records 550,000 to 700,000 distinct CDR3 sequences, roughly 29% being singletons. The sample consisted of blood. Receptors were obtained from a woman in her seventies in good health. Both conserved end residues are part of each CDR3. The order of the fields is clone size, V gene, D gene, J gene, CDR3 DNA, CDR3 protein. The D gene is left open where the match is weak. Clone size, where shown, is once, few, many, or a class for clones that have expanded.

few	TRBV7-2	-	TRBJ1-2	TGTGCCAGCAGTGCCAGAGGCAGGGGCTACACCTTC	CASSARGRGYTF
few	TRBV5-1	-	TRBJ2-3	TGCGCCAGCAGCCTAGACAGGGAGGGTGATACGCAGTATTTT	CASSLDREGDTQYF
few	TRBV6-1	-	TRBJ2-5	TGTGCCAGCAGCCCGGGGAGCGATAAGTACTTC	CASSPGSDKYF
many	TRBV5-1	-	TRBJ2-3	TGCGCCAGCGACCTGGAGACTGTCACAGATACGCAGTATTTT	CASDLETVTDTQYF
few	TRBV19	TRBD1	TRBJ1-2	TGTGCCAGTAGTCCCCGGACAGGGCAAGGCTACACCTTC	CASSPRTGQGYTF
-	TRBV20-1	-	TRBJ2-2	TGCAGTGCTAGAGGACGCCAGGGCACCGGGGAGCTGTTTTTT	CSARGRQGTGELFF
few	TRBV5-4	-	TRBJ1-6	TGTGCCAGCAGGCCCGAAGATGATTCACCCCTCCACTTT	CASRPEDDSPLHF
few	TRBV7-9	-	TRBJ2-3	TGTGCCAGCAGCTCACGGGGCTCAGATACGCAGTATTTT	CASSSRGSDTQYF
-	TRBV11-2	TRBD2	TRBJ2-1	TGTGCCAGCAGCTCCTTAGCGGGGGGGCAGGGTGAGCAGTTCTTC	CASSSLAGGQGEQFF
-	TRBV5-1	-	TRBJ1-5	TGCGCCAGCAGCCGCGGGGAAGTTGGAAATCAGCCCCAGCATTTT	CASSRGEVGNQPQHF
-	TRBV6-6	-	TRBJ1-5	TGTGCCAGCAGTTCCTTTGGCAATCAGCCCCAGCATTTT	CASSSFGNQPQHF
-	TRBV6-2/TRBV6-3	-	TRBJ1-2	TGTGCCAGCACCTCATTTCGGGACCTCTATGGCTACACCTTC	CASTSFRDLYGYTF
-	TRBV20-1	TRBD1	TRBJ1-4	TGCAGTGCCATAAACACAGGGGCGGATGAAAAACTGTTTTTT	CSAINTGADEKLFF
-	TRBV28	TRBD2	TRBJ2-3	TGTGCCAGCAGTGGGGGGGGAGCGCATACGCAGTATTTT	CASSGGGAHTQYF
-	TRBV2	-	TRBJ2-7	TGTGCCAGCAGACCCGACTACCCCGGCGTTGACGAGCAGTACTTC	CASRPDYPGVDEQYF
-	TRBV20-1	-	TRBJ2-5	TGCAGTGCTCCGCGGGCCGGAGGGATGGAAGAGACCCAGTACTTC	CSAPRAGGMEETQYF
-	TRBV6-2/TRBV6-3	TRBD2	TRBJ2-1	TGTGCCAGCGACCCGGGGGGGCTGGGCAATGAGCAGTTCTTC	CASDPGGLGNEQFF
few	TRBV6-6	-	TRBJ1-1	TGTGCCAGCAGTTACGCTGGGGGCGTGAACACTGAAGCTTTCTTT	CASSYAGGVNTEAFF
few	TRBV12-3/TRBV12-4	-	TRBJ1-2	TGTGCCAGCAGTTCTTCTCAGGTCGGGGATAACTATGGCTACACCTTC	CASSSSQVGDNYGYTF
-	TRBV6-5	-	TRBJ1-4	TGTGCCAGCAGTTACGACCCTTCGGGTGAAAAACTGTTTTTT	CASSYDPSGEKLFF
-	TRBV9	-	TRBJ2-6	TGTGCCAGCAGCGGCCTTCAAACTGGGGCCAACGTCCTGACTTTC	CASSGLQTGANVLTF
few	TRBV7-2	TRBD2	TRBJ2-7	TGTGCCAGCAGGATTAGCGGGGGGGCCGAGTACGAGCAGTACTTC	CASRISGGAEYEQYF
-	TRBV20-1	TRBD2	TRBJ2-5	TGCAGTGTGAAAGTAGCGGGCCAAGAGACCCAGTACTTC	CSVKVAGQETQYF
-	TRBV28	-	TRBJ1-1	TGTGCCAGCAGTCCCAACCCCAGGGCAGAGAACACTGAAGCTTTCTTT	CASSPNPRAENTEAFF
many	TRBV20-1	-	TRBJ2-4	TGCAGTGCTGGTTATAGTGGGGCGGGACAAAACATTCAGTACTTC	CSAGYSGAGQNIQYF
-	TRBV20-1	-	TRBJ2-5	TGCAGTGCTGAAATATTGGAGACCCAGTACTTC	CSAEILETQYF
few	TRBV12-3/TRBV12-4	TRBD1	TRBJ1-2	TGTGCCAGCAGTCGAGGACAGGGCGGGAAGGGCTACACCTTC	CASSRGQGGKGYTF
-	TRBV20-1	-	TRBJ1-2	TGCAGTGCCGCCGGAAGGAACAGGGACGGCTACACCTTC	CSAAGRNRDGYTF
few	TRBV20-1	-	TRBJ1-4	TGCAGTGCTAGAGATTTCGTCGCAACTAATGAAAAACTGTTTTTT	CSARDFVATNEKLFF
few	TRBV6-5	-	TRBJ2-4	TGTGCCAGCAGCACCGGGACATTCGTGGACATTCAGTACTTC	CASSTGTFVDIQYF
-	TRBV6-5	-	TRBJ2-4	TGTGCCAGCAGTCTTTTGGGCATTCAGTACTTC	CASSLLGIQYF
-	TRBV27	TRBD1	TRBJ1-5	TGTGCCAGCGGCAGGGGGCAGCCCCAGCATTTT	CASGRGQPQHF
few	TRBV6-5	TRBD1	TRBJ1-1	TGTGCCAGCAGTTTACAGGGGACCTTTGAAGCTTTCTTT	CASSLQGTFEAFF
-	TRBV13	TRBD1	TRBJ2-5	TGTGCCAGCAGCTTAAGAAGAGGGGGCACAAAAGAGACCCAGTACTTC	CASSLRRGGTKETQYF
few	TRBV18	TRBD1	TRBJ2-7	TGTGCCAGCTCACCTGGACAGGGGGCCCCCTACGAGCAGTACTTC	CASSPGQGAPYEQYF
-	TRBV29-1	TRBD2	TRBJ2-7	TGCAGCCAATGGACTAGCGGGGGGACCTTCTACGAGCAGTACTTC	CSQWTSGGTFYEQYF
few	TRBV6-6	-	TRBJ1-5	TGTGCCAGCAGTTATCCTGGACAAATTAGCAATCAGCCCCAGCATTTT	CASSYPGQISNQPQHF
-	TRBV18	-	TRBJ2-7	TGTGCCAGCTCACTTACGGACAGAGACTACGAGCAGTACTTC	CASSLTDRDYEQYF
many	TRBV7-9	-	TRBJ2-5	TGTGCCAGCGTACCCGCAGTCGTAGGAGAGACCCAGTACTTC	CASVPAVVGETQYF
-	TRBV5-1	-	TRBJ2-3	TGCGCCAGCAGCTTTTACGGGGCGGGAGATACGCAGTATTTT	CASSFYGAGDTQYF
-	TRBV5-1	-	TRBJ1-1	TGCGCCAGCAGCTTGGCCAGGGGTGTAGCTTTCTTT	CASSLARGVAFF
-	TRBV20-1	-	TRBJ2-1	TGCAGTGCTAGAGAGTGGAAGATTAGCGGCCATGAGCAGTTCTTC	CSAREWKISGHEQFF
few	TRBV20-1	-	TRBJ2-3	TGCAGTGCCACCCTGGACTCACCTAGCACAGATACGCAGTATTTT	CSATLDSPSTDTQYF
few	TRBV7-9	-	TRBJ1-3	TGTGCCAGCAGCTTAAGGGAGGGGACCTCTGGAAACACCATATATTTT	CASSLREGTSGNTIYF